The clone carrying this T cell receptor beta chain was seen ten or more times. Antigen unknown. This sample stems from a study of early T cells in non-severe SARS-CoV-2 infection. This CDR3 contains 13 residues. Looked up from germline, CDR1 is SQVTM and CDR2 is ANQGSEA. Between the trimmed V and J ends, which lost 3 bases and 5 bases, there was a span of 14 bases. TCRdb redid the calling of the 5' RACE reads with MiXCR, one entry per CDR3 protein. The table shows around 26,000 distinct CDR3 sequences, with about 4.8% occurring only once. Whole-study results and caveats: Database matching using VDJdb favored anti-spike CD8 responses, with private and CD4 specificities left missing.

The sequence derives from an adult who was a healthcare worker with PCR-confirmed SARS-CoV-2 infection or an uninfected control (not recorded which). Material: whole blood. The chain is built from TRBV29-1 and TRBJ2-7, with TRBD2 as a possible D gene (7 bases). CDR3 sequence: CSVDLAGADEQYF. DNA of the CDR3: TGCAGCGTTGATCTGGCGGGGGCCGACGAGCAGTACTTC.